The 31 T cell receptor beta chains given below trace back to one sample, sequenced in a study of blood T cell repertoires in COVID-19. The data were produced by immunoSEQ multiplex PCR, yet TCRdb's version contains in-frame clones alone and is incomplete. Of about 140,000 clones detected, around 81% appear once; the ten largest clones hold around 8.5%. The specimen sequenced was peripheral blood. All receptors come from a human donor in a cohort sampled during active COVID-19.

In this sample, this clone turned up a few times. V usage is TRBV14 and J usage is TRBJ2-1; maybe TRBD2 (5 bases). The CDR3 consists of 15 residues. Per the germline V gene, CDR1 is SGHDN and CDR2 is FVKESK. V lost 1 base to trimming and J lost 10 bases, with 17 bases between them. The CDR3 sequence: CASSQVSSGRGEQFF. Written as DNA, the CDR3 is TGTGCCAGCAGCCAAGTTTCGTCAGGCCGAGGGGAGCAGTTCTTC.

This chain uses TRBV11-1 with TRBJ2-7; 8 bases match TRBD1. CDR1 and CDR2 (germline): SGHAT, FQDESV (reference sequence). The CDR3 sequence is 13 residues long. The trim removed 5 bases at V and 3 bases at J, leaving 3 bases unmatched. The CDR3 here is CASSGDRGYEQYF. CDR3 DNA: TGTGCCAGCAGCGGTGACAGGGGCTACGAGCAGTACTTC.

The V and J genes are TRBV13 and TRBJ2-7; 10 bases are a match to TRBD2. The V and J ends lost 5 bases and 3 bases, in that order; junction bases with no gene match: 7. The CDR3 is 15 amino acids. The germline gives CDR1 PRHDT, CDR2 FYEKMQ (reference sequence). DNA for the CDR3: TGTGCCAGCAGCCCCCGGACTAGCGGTATCTACGAGCAGTACTTC. Its translation is CASSPRTSGIYEQYF.

The gene calls are TRBV5-4 and TRBJ2-5; TRBD1 aligns across 11 bases. After removal of 4 bases from V and 5 bases from J, the junction contained 7 bases not matched to a gene. CDR1 SGHNT and CDR2 YYREEE come from the germline V gene (reference sequence). The CDR3 extends over 15 amino acids. CDR3: CASSPRTGGGETQYF. DNA of the CDR3: TGTGCCAGCAGCCCCCGGACAGGGGGCGGGGAGACCCAGTACTTC.

As DNA, the CDR3 is TGTGCCAGCAGCTTGGACTTGCGGGGCCAAAAGCGGACTGAAGCTTTCTTT. This translates into CASSLDLRGQKRTEAFF. V is TRBV5-8 and J is TRBJ1-1, with D maybe TRBD1 (5 bases). Germline loops: CDR1 SGHTS, CDR2 YDEGEE. V gave up 0 bases and J gave up 5 bases, with 20 bases separating them. The CDR3 covers 17 residues.

This rearrangement joins TRBV11-3 to TRBJ2-5; D is unclear. CDR1 and CDR2 (germline): SGHNT, YENEEA. This CDR3 has 13 residues. V was cut by 3 bases and J by 1 base, with 6 bases left in between. In DNA, the CDR3 is TGTGCCAGCAGCTTTAGATCCCAAGAGACCCAGTACTTC. It codes for CASSFRSQETQYF.

The V gene is TRBV4-2, the J gene TRBJ2-3; 9 bases agree with TRBD2. V shed 3 bases and J 2 bases; nucleotides not matched to a gene: 3. Per the germline V gene, CDR1 is LGHNA and CDR2 is YNFKEQ. This CDR3 has 15 residues. CDR3: CASSQREGTTDTQYF. DNA of the CDR3: TGTGCCAGCAGCCAGCGGGAGGGAACCACAGATACGCAGTATTTT.

This rearrangement joins TRBV18 to TRBJ1-5; D may be TRBD1 (5 bases). CDR1 and CDR2 (germline): KGHSH, LQKENI. CDR3 length equals 14 residues. Trimming stripped 3 bases from V and 4 bases from J, with 10 bases between. The CDR3 DNA follows: TGTGCCAGCTCACCGAGGCAGGGAAATCAGCCCCAGCATTTT. Encoded protein: CASSPRQGNQPQHF.

The CDR3 region has the DNA TGTGCCAGCAGTTTCGGTAGCTCCTATAATTCACCCCTCCACTTT. It specifies CASSFGSSYNSPLHF. This chain joins TRBV6-6 and TRBJ1-6; D gene unclear. The germline V gene encodes CDR1 MNHNY and CDR2 SVGAGI (reference sequence). V was shortened by 4 bases and J by 0 bases, with 7 bases between the two germline ends. This CDR3 spans 15 amino acids.

This rearrangement joins TRBV10-3 to TRBJ1-5, with D perhaps TRBD1 (6 bases). Trimming removed 0 bases from V and 3 bases from J, with 9 bases in between. The length of the CDR3 is 15 residues. CDR1 and CDR2 (germline): ENHRY, SYGVKD. The CDR3 bases are TGTGCCATCAGTGAGTCGGGGGGGCTCAATCAGCCCCAGCATTTT. This translates into CAISESGGLNQPQHF.

The chain is built from TRBV27 and TRBJ2-3, with a weak D call TRBD1 (5 bases). Germline lookup yields CDR1 MNHEY and CDR2 SMNVEV (reference sequence). Trimming stripped 5 bases from V and 0 bases from J, with 9 bases between. CDR3 size: 14 residues. The DNA for the CDR3 is TGTGCCAGCAGTGGACACCTGAGCACAGATACGCAGTATTTT. Translated: CASSGHLSTDTQYF.

The rearrangement uses TRBV4-3 and TRBJ2-7; D gene unclear. The CDR3 runs to 13 residues. Germline V gene data show CDR1 as LGHNA and CDR2 as YSLEER. V was pared by 0 bases and J by 1 base, with 4 bases between. Here the CDR3 reads CASSQDRSYEQYF. CDR3 bases: TGCGCCAGCAGCCAAGACCGGTCCTACGAGCAGTACTTC.

For this clone: A much larger clone lies one base from this, so it may be a read error. The sample carries other DNA sequences with the same CDR3. CDR3 nucleotide sequence: TGTGCCAGCAGCTTGGGGACAGGGAACACTGAAGCTTTCTTT. Translation gives CASSLGTGNTEAFF. The V gene is TRBV7-8, the J gene TRBJ1-1; 8 bases agree with TRBD1. Germline V gene lookup returns CDR1 SGHVS and CDR2 FQNEAQ. The V and J ends lost 3 bases and 1 base, in that order; junction bases with no gene match: 1. This CDR3 has 14 amino acids.

V is TRBV7-6 and J is TRBJ2-7, with 9 bases identical to TRBD1. The CDR3 loop spans 14 amino acids. CDR1 and CDR2 from the germline V gene are SGHVS and FNYEAQ. The J segment lost 1 base and the V segment lost 5 bases, leaving 3 bases of the junction unmatched. The CDR3 DNA reads as TGTGCCAGCAGCCTCGGGACAGGGTCCTACGAGCAGTACTTC. Translated, it gives CASSLGTGSYEQYF.

This clone was seen only once. The V call is TRBV28, the J call TRBJ1-2, with no clear D. The length of the CDR3 is 13 residues. Germline-derived CDR1 and CDR2 are MDHEN and SYDVKM. The germline V and J ends were trimmed by 8 bases and 6 bases, with 16 bases remaining between them. In nucleotides, the CDR3 is TGTGCCAGCGCCGGAGGAGAAGAAAATGGCTACACCTTC. Translated, it gives CASAGGEENGYTF.

CDR3 in amino acids: CATKGGTGGKRPAGELFF. The CDR3, as DNA: TGTGCCACAAAGGGAGGGACAGGGGGTAAGAGACCCGCCGGGGAGCTGTTTTTT. The chain carries TRBV19 and TRBJ2-2; 11 bases match TRBD1. This CDR3 has 18 residues. From germline, CDR1 is LNHDA and CDR2 SQIVND (reference sequence). J lost 6 bases, V lost 10 bases, and 19 bases had no gene match.

The rearrangement joins TRBV7-9 to TRBJ1-6, with D unresolved. The germline V and J ends were trimmed by 2 bases and 7 bases, with 12 bases remaining between them. The CDR3 is 15 residues long. Germline values: CDR1 SEHNR, CDR2 FQNEAQ (reference sequence). The CDR3 sequence: CASSLLESGNSPLHF. The DNA for the CDR3 is TGTGCCAGCAGCTTATTGGAGTCGGGGAATTCACCCCTCCACTTT. Based on the CDR3 plus reference TRBV7-9 and TRBJ1-6, the full variable domain is DTGVSQNPRHKITKRGQNVTFRCDPISEHNRLYWYRQTLGQGPEFLTYFQNEAQLEKSRLLSDRFSAERPKGSFSTLEIQRTEQGDSAMYLCASSLLESGNSPLHFGNGTRLTVT.

The genes are TRBV7-2 and TRBJ2-5, with TRBD1 as a possible D gene (5 bases). Germline assignment: CDR1 SGHTA and CDR2 FQGNSA. Trimming shortened V by 1 base and J by 3 bases, and 6 bases separated the two germline ends. This CDR3 is built from 13 residues. CDR3 protein: CASSLDRKETQYF. The CDR3 bases are TGTGCCAGCAGCTTAGACAGGAAAGAGACCCAGTACTTC.

J is TRBJ1-4 and V is TRBV5-4; D possibly corresponds to TRBD1 (6 bases). V was shortened by 4 bases and J by 5 bases, with 9 bases between the two germline ends. This CDR3 is built from 13 residues. CDR1 is SGHNT, CDR2 YYREEE, per germline (reference sequence). The CDR3 sequence is CASSITGNEKLFF. For the CDR3, the DNA is TGTGCCAGCAGCATTACAGGGAATGAAAAACTGTTTTTT.

This clone was found a few times. The rearrangement joins TRBV6-5 to TRBJ2-7, with TRBD1 identical over 8 bases. This CDR3 has 12 residues. V shed 7 bases, J shed 8 bases, and the junction held 7 bases outside the gene matches. CDR1 and CDR2 (germline): MNHEY, SVGAGI. The CDR3 loop reads CASIGGQAKQYF. CDR3 DNA sequence: TGTGCCAGCATAGGGGGACAGGCTAAGCAGTACTTC.

The chain joins TRBV4-2 to TRBJ2-3; 10 bases map to TRBD2. Losses at the gene ends were 2 bases for V and 3 bases for J; bases not matched to a gene: 8. The CDR3 is 17 residues long. Germline V gene sequence: CDR1 LGHNA, CDR2 YNFKEQ. The CDR3: CASSQQRSGGGTDTQYF. CDR3 DNA sequence: TGTGCCAGCAGCCAACAGCGGAGCGGGGGGGGGACAGATACGCAGTATTTT.

The V call is TRBV5-6, the J call TRBJ2-1; TRBD2 might be the D (6 bases). Germline assignment: CDR1 SGHDT and CDR2 YYEEEE. Trimming cost V 4 bases and J 4 bases, with 12 bases left between them. This CDR3 has 14 amino acids. The CDR3 DNA reads as TGTGCCAGCAGCCTTGGGGGGAGGTACAATGAGCAGTTCTTC. It codes for CASSLGGRYNEQFF. Filled out from reference TRBV5-6 and TRBJ2-1, the complete variable domain reads DAGVTQSPTHLIKTRGQQVTLRCSPKSGHDTVSWYQQALGQGPQFIFQYYEEEERQRGNFPDRFSGHQFPNYSSELNVNALLLGDSALYLCASSLGGRYNEQFFGPGTRLTVL.

The count of this clone is one. The gene calls are TRBV28 and TRBJ2-1; no reliable D call. The CDR3 has 16 amino acids. The V end lost 4 bases, the J end lost 5 bases, and 18 bases lay between the germline ends. The germline gives CDR1 MDHEN, CDR2 SYDVKM. CDR3 sequence: CASSSPFGVTNNEQFF. Here the CDR3 DNA reads TGTGCCAGCAGTTCCCCCTTTGGAGTGACGAACAATGAGCAGTTCTTC.

In its sample, this clone is medium-sized. The CDR3 protein is CASSQEVGEIYEQFF. In nucleotides, the CDR3 is TGCGCCAGCAGCCAAGAGGTGGGAGAGATATATGAGCAGTTCTTC. The chain links TRBV4-3 to TRBJ2-1, with a weak D call TRBD2 (5 bases). The germline V and J ends were trimmed by 0 bases and 8 bases, with 14 bases remaining between them. Germline CDR1 reads LGHNA; CDR2 reads YSLEER. The CDR3 has 15 residues.

The chain couples TRBV5-1 to TRBJ2-7; a possible D gene is TRBD1 (6 bases). Trimming shortened V by 5 bases and J by 4 bases, and 13 bases separated the two germline ends. Germline V gene data show CDR1 as SGHRS and CDR2 as YFSETQ. This CDR3 spans 13 amino acids. The chain's CDR3 is CASRVGTPYEQYF. In nucleotides, the CDR3 is TGCGCCAGCAGGGTTGGGACACCTTACGAGCAGTACTTC.

As to this clone: The same CDR3 can be traced to other DNA sequences in this sample. The chain recombines TRBV9 with TRBJ2-1; a possible D gene is TRBD2 (6 bases). CDR1 and CDR2 from the germline V gene are SGDLS and YYNGEE. This CDR3 contains 14 residues. With 0 bases removed from V and 3 bases from J, the gap between germline ends came to 7 bases. CDR3 in amino acids: CASSVGSGYNEQFF. The DNA of the CDR3 is TGTGCCAGCAGCGTAGGTAGCGGCTACAATGAGCAGTTCTTC.

V is TRBV7-3 and J is TRBJ2-7; D perhaps matches TRBD2 (6 bases). The CDR3 has 13 amino acids. V lost 5 bases and J lost 7, with 15 bases in between. CDR1 is SGHTA, CDR2 FQGTGA, per germline. The CDR3 bases are TGTGCCAGCAGCAGGGCTGGCGGGGAAGAGCAGTACTTC. Translated, it gives CASSRAGGEEQYF.

This chain joins TRBV7-9 and TRBJ2-7; tentatively, D is TRBD2 (6 bases). The CDR3 totals 14 residues. V was cut by 1 base and J by 7 bases, with 14 bases left in between. The germline V gene encodes CDR1 SEHNR and CDR2 FQNEAQ (reference sequence). CDR3 amino acids: CASSLVPPAGEQYF. The CDR3, as DNA: TGTGCCAGCAGCTTAGTTCCCCCAGCGGGTGAGCAGTACTTC.

The chain employs TRBV7-9 and TRBJ2-5; D perhaps matches TRBD1 (6 bases). V dropped 5 bases and J dropped 2 bases, with 12 bases sitting between them. Germline CDR1 SEHNR, CDR2 FQNEAQ (reference sequence). CDR3 length: 14 amino acids. CDR3 coding DNA: TGTGCCAGCAGCCAGAGACAGGCTCAAGAGACCCAGTACTTC. Translated, it gives CASSQRQAQETQYF.

V is TRBV7-2 and J is TRBJ2-1, with D unresolved. Germline values: CDR1 SGHTA, CDR2 FQGNSA. The CDR3 is 13 residues long. Trimming removed 1 base at V and 10 bases at J, with 11 bases between. CDR3 sequence: CASSLELSREQFF. The CDR3 nucleotides are TGTGCCAGCAGCTTAGAACTCTCCAGGGAGCAGTTCTTC.

The V gene is TRBV27, the J gene TRBJ1-2, with D possibly matching TRBD1 (6 bases). CDR1 and CDR2 from the germline V gene are MNHEY and SMNVEV (reference sequence). CDR3 length: 14 amino acids. Trimming pared 0 bases from V and 5 bases from J, leaving 10 bases between. The CDR3 nucleotides are TGTGCCAGCAGTTTATCTCCGGGACATTATGGCTACACCTTC. This encodes CASSLSPGHYGYTF.